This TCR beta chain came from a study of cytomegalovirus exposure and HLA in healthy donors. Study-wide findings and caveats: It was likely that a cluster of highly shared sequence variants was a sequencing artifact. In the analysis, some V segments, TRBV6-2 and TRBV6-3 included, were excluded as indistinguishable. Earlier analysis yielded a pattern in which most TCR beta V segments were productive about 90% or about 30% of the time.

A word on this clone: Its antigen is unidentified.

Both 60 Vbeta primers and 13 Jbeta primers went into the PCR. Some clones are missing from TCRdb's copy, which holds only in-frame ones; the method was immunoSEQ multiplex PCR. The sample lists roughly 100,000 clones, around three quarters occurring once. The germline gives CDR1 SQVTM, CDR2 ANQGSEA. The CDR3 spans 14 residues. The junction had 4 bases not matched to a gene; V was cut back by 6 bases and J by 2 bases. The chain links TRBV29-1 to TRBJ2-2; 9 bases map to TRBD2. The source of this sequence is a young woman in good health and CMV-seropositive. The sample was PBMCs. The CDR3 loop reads CSVLAGVNTGELFF. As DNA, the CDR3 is TGCAGCGTCTTAGCGGGAGTTAACACCGGGGAGCTGTTTTTT.